This T cell receptor (beta chain) was recovered during a study of vaccination effects on CD4 cells after COVID-19. About the study: Post-vaccine sampling occurred a median 72 days after the second dose.

As regards this clone: Its target is not known.

This table comes from immunoSEQ multiplex PCR, and its TCRdb copy is limited to in-frame clones, with some not included. The sample records around 65,000 clones, 73% being singletons. Broader study findings: Marked clonal contraction of both clone types appeared late after vaccination.

CDR3 size: 15 residues. V lost 4 bases and J lost 7; bases outside the gene matches: 10. Germline V gene sequence: CDR1 SGHKS, CDR2 YYEKEE (reference sequence). Prior to sequencing, the ViraFEST assay stimulated PBMC with viral peptide pools, which expanded the antigen-specific CD4+ T cells. CD4+ T cell isolation took place after 10 days of culture. Participants received two doses of either the BNT162b2 or mRNA-1273 vaccine. Wells each received some 2.2 million PBMC, cultured with about 10 IU/ml IL-2 and about 9 ug/ml peptides. The material sequenced was CD4+ T cells from PBMCs cultured with HCoV-229E spike peptides, taken after COVID-19 vaccination. The receptor's source is a human donor who received a COVID-19 vaccine. V and J are TRBV5-5 and TRBJ2-3, with 9 bases that match TRBD2. This CDR3 is CASSIAGVPDNTQYF. As DNA, the CDR3 is TGTGCCAGCAGCATAGCGGGGGTCCCCGACAATACGCAGTATTTT. Full variable domain (remainder filled in from reference TRBV5-5 and TRBJ2-3): DAGVTQSPTHLIKTRGQQVTLRCSPISGHKSVSWYQQVLGQGPQFIFQYYEKEERGRGNFPDRFSARQFPNYSSELNVNALLLGDSALYLCASSIAGVPDNTQYFGPGTRLTVL.